A selection of T cell receptor beta chains follows, all from one sample in a study of T-cell reconstitution after alpha-beta-depleted transplantation in children. TCRdb re-called the PCR reads through MiXCR, storing one row per CDR3 protein. The sample yields about 420,000 distinct CDR3 sequences, about a sixth seen once. Material: PBMCs, mostly from graft donor cells, obtained 360 days after TCRalphabeta/CD19-depleted stem cell transplant. The receptors come from a boy under three years old who had a stem cell transplant for Wiskott-Aldrich syndrome, so the T cells may come from the graft donor. The conserved cysteine and the conserved F or W are not part of the CDR3 here.

V gene,J gene,CDR3 protein
TRBV28,TRBJ1-4,ASRERLGPTNEKLF
TRBV5-1,TRBJ2-6,ASSLSSTPFHSGANVLT
TRBV5-1,TRBJ2-6,ASSWFGANVLT
TRBV6-6,TRBJ2-7,ASKRGAYEQY
TRBV29-1,TRBJ2-2,SVTSGSDTGELF
TRBV5-1,TRBJ2-2,ASSLKGLGSGELF
TRBV6-5,TRBJ2-5,ASSYPLTSGSEETQY
TRBV15,TRBJ2-7,ATSRDMPLAGVNEQY
TRBV7-6,TRBJ2-3,ASSLVSGSTDTQY
TRBV4-1,TRBJ2-5,ASSQRSQETQY
TRBV11-2,TRBJ2-4,ASSLVSRYKNIQY
TRBV6-5,TRBJ2-2,ASSYKRLALNTGELF
TRBV15,TRBJ2-1,ATSRDATAYNEQF
TRBV10-3,TRBJ1-3,AISENQNTIY
TRBV20-1,TRBJ2-1,SATGTSGRALNEQF
TRBV24-1,TRBJ2-3,ATSDFRSASTDTQY
TRBV20-1,TRBJ2-5,RASGGETQY
TRBV18,TRBJ2-5,ASSPLRAKETQY
TRBV11-2,TRBJ2-2,ASSLWRLAGGSWTGELF
TRBV7-2,TRBJ2-1,ASSLVAGALNEQF
TRBV29-1,TRBJ2-1,SVEQTFSQQF